This T cell receptor (beta chain) appears in the sequencing data of a study of shared T cell receptors in the human thymus. TCRdb's table, derived via immunoSEQ multiplex PCR, lists solely in-frame clones and lacks some. The sample consists of about 380,000 clones, 95% of them appearing once. CDR1 and CDR2 (germline): SQVTM, ANQGSEA. The CDR3 extends over 15 amino acids. Trimming removed 6 bases from V and 5 bases from J; junction bases left unmatched: 7. The rearrangement links TRBV29-1 to TRBJ2-1; the match to TRBD2 covers 13 bases. The TCR sequence derives from a human donor. Sequences were obtained from thymocytes. The CDR3 DNA follows: TGCAGCGTGTGGACTAGCGGGAGTATGGACAATGAGCAGTTCTTC. Protein sequence: CSVWTSGSMDNEQFF.